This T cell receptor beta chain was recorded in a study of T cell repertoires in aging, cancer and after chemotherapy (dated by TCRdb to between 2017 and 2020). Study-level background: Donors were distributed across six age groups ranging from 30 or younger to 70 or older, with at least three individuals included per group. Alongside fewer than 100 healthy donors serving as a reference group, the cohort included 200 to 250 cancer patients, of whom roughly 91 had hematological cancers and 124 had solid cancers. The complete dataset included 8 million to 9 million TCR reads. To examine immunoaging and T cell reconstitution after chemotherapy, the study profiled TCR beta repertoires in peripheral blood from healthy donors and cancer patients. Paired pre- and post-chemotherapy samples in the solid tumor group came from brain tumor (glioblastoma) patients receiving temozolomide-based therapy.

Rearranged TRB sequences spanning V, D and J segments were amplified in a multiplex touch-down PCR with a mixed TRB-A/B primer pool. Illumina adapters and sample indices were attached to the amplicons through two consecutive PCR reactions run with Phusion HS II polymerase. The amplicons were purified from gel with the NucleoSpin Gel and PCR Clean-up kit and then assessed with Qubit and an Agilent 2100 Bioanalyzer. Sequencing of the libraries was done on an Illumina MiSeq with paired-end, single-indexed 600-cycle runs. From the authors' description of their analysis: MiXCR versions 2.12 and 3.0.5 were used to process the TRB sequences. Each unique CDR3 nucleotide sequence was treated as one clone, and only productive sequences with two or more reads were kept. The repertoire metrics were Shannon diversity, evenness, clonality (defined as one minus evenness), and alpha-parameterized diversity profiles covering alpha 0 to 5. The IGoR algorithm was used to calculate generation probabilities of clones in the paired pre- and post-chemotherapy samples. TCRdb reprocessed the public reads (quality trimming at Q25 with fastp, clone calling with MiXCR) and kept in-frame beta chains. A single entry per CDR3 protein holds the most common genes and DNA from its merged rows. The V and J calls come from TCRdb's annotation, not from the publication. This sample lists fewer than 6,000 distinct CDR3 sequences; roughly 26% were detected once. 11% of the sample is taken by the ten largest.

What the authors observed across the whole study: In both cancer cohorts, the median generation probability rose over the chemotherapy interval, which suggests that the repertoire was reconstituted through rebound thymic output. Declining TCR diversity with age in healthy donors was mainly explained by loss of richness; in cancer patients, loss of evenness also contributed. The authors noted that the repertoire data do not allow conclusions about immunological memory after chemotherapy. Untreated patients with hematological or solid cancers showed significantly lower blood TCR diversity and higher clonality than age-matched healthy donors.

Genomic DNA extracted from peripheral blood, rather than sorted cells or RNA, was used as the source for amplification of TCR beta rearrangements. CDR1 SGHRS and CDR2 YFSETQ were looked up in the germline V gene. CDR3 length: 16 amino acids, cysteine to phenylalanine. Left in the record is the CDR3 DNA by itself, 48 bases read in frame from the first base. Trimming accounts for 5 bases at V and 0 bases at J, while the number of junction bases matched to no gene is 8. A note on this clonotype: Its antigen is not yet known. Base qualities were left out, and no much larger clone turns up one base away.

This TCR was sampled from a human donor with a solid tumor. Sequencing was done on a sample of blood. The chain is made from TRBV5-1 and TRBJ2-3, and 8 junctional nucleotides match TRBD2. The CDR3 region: CASRRGSGASTDTQYF. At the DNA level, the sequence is TGCGCCAGCAGGAGGGGTAGCGGGGCTAGCACAGATACGCAGTATTTT.